Included here is one T cell receptor beta chain sequence, with context. The antigen is unknown. TCRdb keeps only in-frame clones here, not all; method: immunoSEQ multiplex PCR. The sample holds about 66,000 clones, roughly 84% seen once. This CDR3 is 15 amino acids long. Germline V gene data show CDR1 as KGHSH and CDR2 as LQKENI. After removal of 6 bases from V and 3 bases from J, the junction contained 6 bases not matched to a gene. These data come from a study of OX40 agonist ivuxolimab in advanced cancers. Whole-study context: Intravenous ivuxolimab was administered to patients every 2 weeks at 0.01 to 10 mg/kg.

The study, taken as a whole, reports: Researchers did not establish what antigens the expanded peripheral T cells target. More expanded clones were seen, on average, in CD8+ T cells than in CD4+. Near-lowest levels of clonal expansion characterized partial responders at 0.1-3.0 mg/kg.

Sequenced here: CD4+ or CD8+ T cells sorted from blood, sampled in a trial of the OX40 agonist ivuxolimab. V is TRBV18 and J is TRBJ1-4; 8 bases line up with TRBD1. The receptor was isolated from an adult with an advanced solid tumor such as melanoma, head and neck, liver or kidney cancer. CDR3 residues: CASSPDRVSNEKLFF. In DNA form, the CDR3 reads TGTGCCAGCTCGCCGGACAGGGTGTCTAATGAAAAACTGTTTTTT.